Shown below are 25 T cell receptor beta chains from a single sample sequenced in a study of T-cell reconstitution after alpha-beta-depleted transplantation in children. Molecular barcoding with unique molecular identifiers was used for the TCRbeta library. TCRdb passed the PCR reads through MiXCR, listing each CDR3 protein once. The sample has 500,000 or so distinct CDR3 sequences; approximately 32% are singletons. The source was PBMCs from the stem cell graft donor, collected from the stem cell graft. The receptors come from a human donor who donated a stem cell graft to a child with aplastic anemia.

The sample holds a few counts of this clonotype. This chain connects TRBV18 to TRBJ2-7; 10 bases are shared with TRBD1. Germline V lookup: CDR1 KGHSH, CDR2 LQKENI. The J segment lost 4 bases and the V segment lost 3 bases, leaving 6 bases of the junction unmatched. CDR3 length: 15 residues. The CDR3 is CASSPGTGALYEQYF. As DNA, the CDR3 is TGTGCCAGCTCACCCGGGACAGGGGCTCTGTACGAGCAGTACTTC.

This chain links TRBV5-1 with TRBJ1-1; the D gene is possibly TRBD1 (6 bases). The V end lost 4 bases, the J end lost 8 bases, and 21 bases lay between the germline ends. CDR3 size: 15 residues. The germline V gene encodes CDR1 SGHRS and CDR2 YFSETQ. The CDR3 DNA reads TGCGCCAGCAGCCCGTCAACTTTACAGGGAGTCGAAGCTTTCTTT. Amino acids: CASSPSTLQGVEAFF.

The V gene is TRBV7-6, the J gene TRBJ2-3; D not certain. CDR3 length equals 14 residues. Germline V CDR1 and CDR2: SGHVS, FNYEAQ. V lost 3 bases and J 3 bases, leaving 10 bases between the germline ends. CDR3 DNA sequence: TGTGCCAGCAGCTTTTCAACAGCGACAGATACGCAGTATTTT. Residues: CASSFSTATDTQYF.

The J gene is TRBJ1-2, the V gene TRBV28, with TRBD1 identical over 9 bases. From germline, CDR1 is MDHEN and CDR2 SYDVKM. With 3 bases clipped from V and 8 bases from J, the junction kept 4 bases outside the gene matches. The CDR3 has 13 residues. The CDR3: CASSLIQGAGYTF. DNA of the CDR3: TGTGCCAGCAGTTTGATACAGGGGGCGGGCTACACCTTC.

J is TRBJ1-6 and V is TRBV7-2, with 10 bases matching TRBD1. CDR1 and CDR2 (germline): SGHTA, FQGNSA. V shed 5 bases and J 10 bases; nucleotides not matched to a gene: 8. This CDR3 comprises 15 residues. The chain's CDR3 is CASSGRDRGFSPLHF. The CDR3 region has the DNA TGTGCCAGCAGCGGCCGGGACAGGGGTTTCTCACCCCTCCACTTT.

This clonotype came up a few times. The chain uses TRBV5-1 and TRBJ2-1, with D tentatively TRBD1 (5 bases). Trimming took 7 bases from V and 4 from J, leaving 15 bases between them. The germline V gene has CDR1 SGHRS and CDR2 YFSETQ. CDR3 length equals 14 residues. The DNA for the CDR3 is TGCGCCAGCTGTAAAGGGGCAGAGTACAATGAGCAGTTCTTC. As protein: CASCKGAEYNEQFF.

The chain carries TRBV4-1 and TRBJ2-2; 8 bases match TRBD2. This CDR3 is 17 amino acids long. Germline V lookup: CDR1 MGHRA, CDR2 YSYEKL. V lost 0 bases and J lost 6; bases outside the gene matches: 9. The CDR3 DNA follows: TGCGCCAGCAGCCAAGAGGGTTTTAGCGGGACGGCCGGGGAGCTGTTTTTT. Amino acid sequence: CASSQEGFSGTAGELFF.

There are a few counts of this clonotype. J is TRBJ2-3 and V is TRBV18; D might be TRBD1 (5 bases). Germline lookup yields CDR1 KGHSH and CDR2 LQKENI. The germline V and J ends were trimmed by 6 bases and 2 bases, with 9 bases remaining between them. This CDR3 has 13 residues. This CDR3 is CASSYRFTDTQYF. CDR3 DNA: TGTGCCAGCTCCTACAGGTTCACAGATACGCAGTATTTT.

A word on this clonotype: A read error is possible here, since a much larger clone lies one base away. The chain carries TRBV7-9 and TRBJ2-1; 7 bases fit TRBD1. J was trimmed by 15 bases and V by 1 base; bases with no gene match: 15. From germline, CDR1 is SEHNR and CDR2 FQNEAQ (reference sequence). The CDR3 spans 15 residues. The CDR3 DNA sequence: TGTGCCAGCAGCTTAGTTTGGACAGGTCCCGAGAAGGGGTTCTTC. As protein: CASSLVWTGPEKGFF.

The table lists this clonotype with a count of one. The chain links TRBV7-9 to TRBJ1-2; TRBD1 aligns across 8 bases. V lost 5 bases and J lost 6; bases outside the gene matches: 11. Germline CDR1 and CDR2: SEHNR and FQNEAQ (reference sequence). The CDR3 loop spans 15 amino acids. CDR3 in DNA: TGTGCCAGCAGCCCCACCGGGACAGGAAACCATGGCTACACCTTC. It codes for CASSPTGTGNHGYTF.

The chain recombines TRBV6-1 with TRBJ1-1; a weak D match, TRBD1 (6 bases). Trimming took 7 bases from V and 4 from J, leaving 16 bases between them. The germline V gene has CDR1 MNHNS and CDR2 SASEGT. This CDR3 is built from 14 residues. The CDR3 DNA is TGTGCCAGCACCCCACAGGGAACAGGCACTGAAGCTTTCTTT. This sequence encodes CASTPQGTGTEAFF.

CDR3 DNA sequence: TGTGCCTGGATTGGGACTAGCGGGAGTACAGATACGCAGTATTTT. It yields the protein CAWIGTSGSTDTQYF. This sequence joins TRBV30 and TRBJ2-3, with 14 bases aligning to TRBD2. V was pared by 4 bases and J by 3 bases, with 3 bases of the junction left unmatched. Germline CDR1 is GTSNPN and CDR2 is SVGIG (reference sequence). This CDR3 contains 15 residues.

This clonotype came up a few times. V is TRBV18 and J is TRBJ1-1, with D tentatively TRBD1 (5 bases). Germline V CDR1 and CDR2: KGHSH, LQKENI. With 3 bases removed from V and 12 bases from J, the gap between germline ends came to 17 bases. This CDR3 region has 13 residues. The CDR3 here is CASSPKFRGRSFF. In DNA, the CDR3 is TGTGCCAGCTCACCTAAGTTTAGGGGTCGGTCTTTCTTT.

This clonotype was picked up a small number of times. The rearrangement links TRBV7-9 to TRBJ2-3, with a tentative D call TRBD1 (6 bases). Germline V gives CDR1 SEHNR, CDR2 FQNEAQ (reference sequence). This CDR3 has 16 amino acids. V shed 3 bases and J shed 2 bases, with 15 bases lying between them. The CDR3 region is CASSFVPGQNTDTQYF. CDR3 in DNA: TGTGCCAGCAGCTTCGTCCCCGGACAGAACACAGATACGCAGTATTTT.

V gene TRBV6-4 combines with J gene TRBJ2-3, with D perhaps matching TRBD2 (5 bases). The V end was cut by 0 bases, the J end by 10 bases, with 11 bases between. CDR3 length: 13 residues. Germline V gene data show CDR1 as MRHNA and CDR2 as SNTAGT. In DNA form, the CDR3 reads TGTGCCAGCAGTGACTCCACCGAGGGTTCGCAGTATTTT. Protein: CASSDSTEGSQYF.

This clonotype has only a few counts. The rearrangement joins TRBV5-1 to TRBJ1-1; D remains unclear. This CDR3 spans 13 amino acids. Germline V gene lookup returns CDR1 SGHRS and CDR2 YFSETQ. V was trimmed by 5 bases and J by 0 bases, leaving 8 bases between them. The DNA for the CDR3 is TGCGCCAGCAGGGTGTCCATGAACACTGAAGCTTTCTTT. This translates into CASRVSMNTEAFF.

A few counts support this clonotype. The DNA of the CDR3 is TGTGCCAGCGGACCGGGGACACTAATTCAGTACTTC. It specifies CASGPGTLIQYF. The chain couples TRBV9 to TRBJ2-4, with D possibly being TRBD1 (6 bases). CDR1 is SGDLS and CDR2 is YYNGEE in the germline V gene. The germline V and J ends were trimmed by 7 bases and 10 bases, with 15 bases remaining between them. The CDR3 has 12 residues.

This chain joins TRBV27 and TRBJ1-1; 8 bases line up with TRBD1. Germline trimming cut 4 bases from V and 5 bases from J; bases unmatched to any gene: 9. Germline V gene sequence: CDR1 MNHEY, CDR2 SMNVEV (reference sequence). The CDR3 has 15 residues. The CDR3 protein is CASSSQGAGWTEAFF. CDR3 DNA: TGTGCCAGCAGTTCGCAGGGGGCGGGATGGACTGAAGCTTTCTTT.

The V call is TRBV12-3 or TRBV12-4, the J call TRBJ2-3, with 11 positions matching TRBD2. The length of the CDR3 is 17 residues. V was pared by 6 bases and J by 3 bases, with 11 bases of the junction left unmatched. The CDR3 bases are TGTGCCAGCAGGGAACTCCTAGCGGGAGGTGATACAGATACGCAGTATTTT. As protein: CASRELLAGGDTDTQYF.

Only a few counts were recorded for this clonotype. V gene TRBV7-2 combines with J gene TRBJ2-1; 8 nucleotides match TRBD1. CDR1 and CDR2 (germline): SGHTA, FQGNSA. The CDR3 length is 15 residues. The ends lost 8 bases at V and 4 bases at J; junction bases unmatched: 10. The CDR3 DNA is TGTGCCAGCGCAAGACGGGACAGGAGGTACAATGAGCAGTTCTTC. This translates into CASARRDRRYNEQFF.

In its sample, this clonotype was seen a few times. This chain joins TRBV5-1 and TRBJ2-2; 11 nucleotides agree with TRBD2. Germline trimming cut 1 base from V and 4 bases from J; bases unmatched to any gene: 6. The CDR3 has 17 residues. Germline V CDR1 and CDR2: SGHRS, YFSETQ. CDR3 nucleotide sequence: TGCGCCAGCAGCTTGCCAACTAGCGGGAGACCCACCGGGGAGCTGTTTTTT. It encodes CASSLPTSGRPTGELFF.

DNA for the CDR3: TGTGCCAGCAGTTTTGGAACTGAGGCCACTGAAGCTTTCTTT. Its translation is CASSFGTEATEAFF. This chain uses TRBV6-2 or TRBV6-3 with TRBJ1-1; D ambiguous. The germline CDR1 and CDR2 sequences are MNHEY and SVGEGT. The V end was cut by 4 bases, the J end by 4 bases, with 13 bases between. This CDR3 has 14 amino acids.

The CDR3 DNA sequence: TGTGCCAGCAGCACCCGGGGGGGAACTGAAGCTTTCTTT. Its translation: CASSTRGGTEAFF. V gene TRBV7-2 combines with J gene TRBJ1-1; maybe TRBD1 (5 bases). The V gene lost 5 bases and the J gene lost 5 bases, with 12 bases spanning the gap. The CDR3 extends over 13 amino acids. The V gene's germline CDR1 is SGHTA and CDR2 FQGNSA.

V is TRBV27 and J is TRBJ2-7, with 11 positions matching TRBD1. This CDR3 region has 14 residues. J lost 5 bases, V lost 1 base, and 1 base had no gene match. The germline CDR1 and CDR2 sequences are MNHEY and SMNVEV (reference sequence). For the CDR3, the DNA is TGTGCCAGCAGTTTATGGACAGGGGGCCACGAGCAGTACTTC. This translates into CASSLWTGGHEQYF.

This chain links TRBV7-9 with TRBJ2-3; D gene uncertain. V was cut by 8 bases and J by 0 bases, with 9 bases left in between. CDR1 and CDR2 (germline): SEHNR, FQNEAQ (reference sequence). The CDR3 is 13 amino acids. The CDR3 spells CASVLRSTDTQYF. DNA for the CDR3: TGTGCCAGCGTGCTACGGAGCACAGATACGCAGTATTTT.